This TCR beta chain was documented in a study of shared clonotypes between healthy human individuals (dated by TCRdb to 2019 to 2021). About the full investigation: Two women and three men aged 18 to 49 years were included in the cohort. To estimate repertoire size and how much clonotypes are shared between individuals, the study performed deep sequencing of blood TCR repertoires from five healthy adults. For each donor, CD4 naive and CD4 memory were each run on three plates, CD8 naive on two plates, and CD8 memory on one plate. Different laboratories and diverse techniques were used to prepare libraries and sequence TCR repertoires, to increase sequencing depth and limit assay-specific biases. Leukapheresis yielded between about 0.94 and 10 billion PBMCs per donor. Summary of the overall study and its limitations: Because the study included only a small number of donors, the genetic and exposure-history diversity represented was limited. Compared with non-shared clonotypes, the clonotypes found in all four sorted-subset donors had higher generation probabilities. When several donors were compared, the shared fraction of clonotypes was about 5.5% for naive CD4, about 4% for naive CD8, about 2.4% for memory CD4, and 0.4% for memory CD8. Estimated clonotype richness was generally larger for naive than for memory subsets. Pairwise subsampling indicated that sequencing depth was expected to affect the degree of clonotype sharing among donors. Sampling was restricted to blood, and TCR repertoires in tissue are likely to differ from TCR repertoires in blood. Even with the large sequencing depth, rarefaction of the sorted-subset datasets indicated that sequencing was incomplete.

Using the deep immunoSEQ assay, multiplex PCR amplified TCR CDR3 regions from genomic DNA. Extracted genomic DNA from each cell subset was spread evenly across all wells of several immunoSEQ 96-well plates, with each plate serving as a replicate. Each replicate PCR for sorted subsets received around 200 ng genomic DNA, equal to 30,000 or so T cell genomes. Purified libraries were measured with a Qubit 3.0 fluorometer, size-checked on a Bioanalyzer 2100, and measured again with the KAPA Library Quantification kit. Every immunoSEQ 96-well plate was sequenced on a dedicated single-read 150-cycle Illumina NextSeq 550 flow cell. The paper's processing steps were these. The immunoSEQ output contained only junctional sequences without quality scores, so filtering could not match that applied to full-length reads. Sequences were annotated with PyIR, a Python wrapper for IgBLAST v1.9, and V/J genes and CDR3 were assigned using IMGT germline references. Reads were removed for weak V/J assignments (E-value above 1e-6), missing CDR3, stop codons, out-of-frame junctions, or ambiguous translated residues. A V3J clonotype was defined by an identical inferred V gene, J gene, and CDR3 amino acid sequence. Percentage overlap between repertoires was calculated by dividing the number of shared unique clonotypes by the size of the smaller repertoire. Richness of each repertoire was evaluated using RTK rarefaction, the Chao1 estimator, and Recon v2.1 estimates of unobserved clonotypes. Generation probabilities for all TCRbeta clonotypes obtained by the gDNA method from several donors were computed using OLGA. The source is immuneACCESS, and TCRdb retained only in-frame sequences with V and J called. Part of the clones is not carried over; for the studies checked, unresolved V genes explain less than half of this, and the remainder is unexplained. For V, J and clone size, that table is used; D and trimming come from the DNA. Counted in this sample were approximately 2.1 million clones; approximately 93% of them appeared once. The ten largest make up around 0.4% of the sample.

The V and J ends are trimmed by 2 bases and 8 bases, leaving 18 bases between them. There are 15 amino acids in the CDR3, from cysteine to phenylalanine inclusive. Only the CDR3 DNA is retained, 45 bases long and in frame from the first base. From the germline V gene, CDR1 is SGHAT and CDR2 is FQNNGV. Remarks on this clone: Its antigen specificity is not known. Nothing much larger sits one base from this clone, and base qualities are not available.

The donors were healthy, HIV-negative adults who had no recently reported acute infections or vaccinations. Only Caucasian adults living in Nashville, Tennessee, USA were represented among the donors. CD4+ T cells were enriched by magnetic negative selection; naive cells were then positively selected on CD45RA, and the negative fraction formed the memory subset. Blood was collected by leukapheresis, and PBMCs were isolated by Ficoll-Histopaque density gradient centrifugation and then cryopreserved in liquid nitrogen vapor phase. Analytical flow cytometry was used to check the purity and quantity of each magnetically sorted T cell population. Genomic DNA was isolated from every sorted fraction and measured by UV absorbance on a Nanodrop 2000c.

The chain is assembled from TRBV11-2 and TRBJ1-2; TRBD1 is possibly the D segment (5 matching bases). The material sequenced was naive CD4+ T cells from PBMCs. Interpreted using the paper, the cell subset or site label stands for: CD45RA+ positively selected. This receptor was taken from a man between 18 and 29 years old in good health. Some clones in this sample may be carry-over from other donors' samples. The CDR3 protein sequence reads: CASSLSWDGPGGYTF. The DNA reads TGTGCCAGCAGCTTATCATGGGACGGCCCTGGGGGCTACACCTTC. Supplemented by the reference TRBV11-2 and TRBJ1-2 proteins around the CDR3, the complete variable domain is EAGVAQSPRYKIIEKRQSVAFWCNPISGHATLYWYQQILGQGPKLLIQFQNNGVVDDSQLPKDRFSAERLKGVDSTLKIQPAKLEDSAVYLCASSLSWDGPGGYTFGSGTRLTVV.